This T cell receptor (beta chain) was captured by sequencing in a study of cytomegalovirus exposure and HLA in healthy donors. A note on this clone: What it recognizes is unknown.

The PCR employed 60 Vbeta primers together with 13 Jbeta primers. Data came from immunoSEQ multiplex PCR; TCRdb stores just in-frame clones and leaves some out. Among 200,000 to 250,000 clones, approximately 82% were seen once, and the ten largest hold about 0.58%. Study-wide results and caveats: V segments that were indistinguishable, TRBV6-2 and TRBV6-3 among them, were omitted from analysis. The study reported that TCR beta sequences accurately predicted HLA-A and HLA-B alleles in most subjects.

The study sampled nominally healthy donors, though unrecorded immune exposures were likely. V was cut by 5 bases and J by 4 bases, with 23 bases left in between. CDR1 and CDR2 from the germline V gene are MNHNS and SASEGT. The CDR3 sequence is 17 residues long. This sequence originates from a middle-aged woman in good health and CMV-seronegative. Sequencing was carried out using PBMCs. The J gene is TRBJ2-5, the V gene TRBV6-1; weak D call: TRBD1 (6 bases). The CDR3 is CASSKDPGHRSGETQYF. CDR3 in DNA: TGTGCCAGCAGTAAAGATCCGGGACACCGGTCGGGAGAGACCCAGTACTTC.